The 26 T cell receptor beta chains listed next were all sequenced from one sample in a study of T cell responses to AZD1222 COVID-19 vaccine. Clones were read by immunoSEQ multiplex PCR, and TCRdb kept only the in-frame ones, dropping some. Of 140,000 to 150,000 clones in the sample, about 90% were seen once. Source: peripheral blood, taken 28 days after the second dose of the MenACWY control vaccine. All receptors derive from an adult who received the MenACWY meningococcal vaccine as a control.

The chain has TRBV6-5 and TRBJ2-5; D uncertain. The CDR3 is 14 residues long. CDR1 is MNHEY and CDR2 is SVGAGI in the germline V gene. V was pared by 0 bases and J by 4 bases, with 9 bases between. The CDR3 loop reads CASSYSWNRETQYF. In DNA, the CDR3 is TGTGCCAGCAGTTACTCTTGGAACCGAGAGACCCAGTACTTC.

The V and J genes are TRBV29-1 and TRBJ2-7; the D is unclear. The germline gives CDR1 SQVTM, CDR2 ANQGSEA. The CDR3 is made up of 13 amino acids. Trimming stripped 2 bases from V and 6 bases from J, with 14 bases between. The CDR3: CSVENSARGEQYF. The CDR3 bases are TGCAGCGTTGAAAATAGTGCTCGCGGCGAGCAGTACTTC.

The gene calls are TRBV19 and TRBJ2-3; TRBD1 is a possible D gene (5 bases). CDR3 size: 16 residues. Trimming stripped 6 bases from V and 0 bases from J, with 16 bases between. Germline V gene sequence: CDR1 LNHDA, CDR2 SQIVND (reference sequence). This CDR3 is CASSLRQLTSTDTQYF. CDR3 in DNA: TGTGCCAGTAGCCTCAGACAGTTAACTAGCACAGATACGCAGTATTTT.

CDR3 nucleotides: TGTGCCTGGAGTGTACCGGGTGGACAGGGCATGAATTCACCCCTCCACTTT. Amino acid sequence: CAWSVPGGQGMNSPLHF. The chain has TRBV30 and TRBJ1-6; 8 bases map to TRBD1. Trimming removed 0 bases from V and 7 bases from J; junction bases left unmatched: 11. CDR1 and CDR2 from the germline V gene are GTSNPN and SVGIG (reference sequence). This CDR3 region has 17 residues.

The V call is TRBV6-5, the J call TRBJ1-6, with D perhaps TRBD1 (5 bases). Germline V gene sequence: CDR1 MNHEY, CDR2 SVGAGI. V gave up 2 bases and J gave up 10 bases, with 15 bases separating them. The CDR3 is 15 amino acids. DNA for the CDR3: TGTGCCAGCAGTTACGGTGCAGGGACCAGCTCACCCCTCCACTTT. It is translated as CASSYGAGTSSPLHF.

This CDR3 is CASSQAVGSHQETQYF. CDR3 DNA sequence: TGTGCCAGCAGCCAAGCGGTCGGCAGCCACCAAGAGACCCAGTACTTC. The chain is built from TRBV3-1 (or the pseudogene TRBV3-2) and TRBJ2-5; D is uncertain. The CDR3 is 16 amino acids. Germline CDR1 and CDR2: LGHDT and YNNKEL (reference sequence). Trimming cost V 1 base and J 0 bases, with 12 bases left between them.

CDR3: CASSVGTGSGELFF. For the CDR3, the DNA is TGTGCCAGCAGCGTAGGGACAGGGTCCGGGGAGCTGTTTTTT. The rearrangement uses TRBV9 and TRBJ2-2, with 8 positions matching TRBD1. The CDR3 extends over 14 amino acids. Trimming removed 0 bases from V and 6 bases from J; junction bases left unmatched: 1. CDR1 SGDLS and CDR2 YYNGEE come from the germline V gene.

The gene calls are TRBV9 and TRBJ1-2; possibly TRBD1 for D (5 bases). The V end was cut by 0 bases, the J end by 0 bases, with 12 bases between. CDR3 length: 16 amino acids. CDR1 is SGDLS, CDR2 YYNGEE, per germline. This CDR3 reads CASSVAYGGTNYGYTF. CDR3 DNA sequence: TGTGCCAGCAGCGTAGCTTACGGGGGTACTAACTATGGCTACACCTTC.

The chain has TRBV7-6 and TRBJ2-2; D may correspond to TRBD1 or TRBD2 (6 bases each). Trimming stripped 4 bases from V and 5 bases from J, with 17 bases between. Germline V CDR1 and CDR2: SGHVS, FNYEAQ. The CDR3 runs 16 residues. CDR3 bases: TGTGCCAGCAGCTCGGGGGCGGACAGAAAGACCGGGGAGCTGTTTTTT. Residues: CASSSGADRKTGELFF.

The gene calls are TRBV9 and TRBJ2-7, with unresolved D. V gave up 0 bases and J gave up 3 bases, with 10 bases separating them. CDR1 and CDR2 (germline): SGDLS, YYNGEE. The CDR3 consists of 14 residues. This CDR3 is CASSVALDGYEQYF. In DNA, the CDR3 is TGTGCCAGCAGCGTAGCTTTGGACGGCTACGAGCAGTACTTC.

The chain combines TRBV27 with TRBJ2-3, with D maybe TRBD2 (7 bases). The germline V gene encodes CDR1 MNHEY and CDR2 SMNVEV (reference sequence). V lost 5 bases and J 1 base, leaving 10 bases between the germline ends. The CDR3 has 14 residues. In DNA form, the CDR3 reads TGTGCCAGCAGTCCGGGGGGCCGCACAGATACGCAGTATTTT. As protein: CASSPGGRTDTQYF.

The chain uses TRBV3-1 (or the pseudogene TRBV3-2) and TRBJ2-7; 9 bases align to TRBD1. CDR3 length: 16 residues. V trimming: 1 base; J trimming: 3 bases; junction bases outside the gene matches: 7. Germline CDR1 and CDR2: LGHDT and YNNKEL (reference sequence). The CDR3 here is CASSQGTGTGSYEQYF. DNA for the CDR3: TGTGCCAGCAGCCAAGGTACTGGGACAGGGAGCTACGAGCAGTACTTC.

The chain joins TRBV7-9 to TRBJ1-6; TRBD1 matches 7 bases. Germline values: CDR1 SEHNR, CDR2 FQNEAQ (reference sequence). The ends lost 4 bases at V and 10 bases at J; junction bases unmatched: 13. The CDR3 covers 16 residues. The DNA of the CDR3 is TGTGCCAGCAGCTCGGGAGGGGGCCTGGGTGGCTCACCCCTCCACTTT. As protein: CASSSGGGLGGSPLHF.

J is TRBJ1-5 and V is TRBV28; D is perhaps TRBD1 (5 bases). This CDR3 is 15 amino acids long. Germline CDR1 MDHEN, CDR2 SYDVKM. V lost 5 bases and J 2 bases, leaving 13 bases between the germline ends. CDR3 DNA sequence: TGTGCCAGCAGTCCGGTGGGGGGTGGCAATCAGCCCCAGCATTTT. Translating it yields CASSPVGGGNQPQHF.

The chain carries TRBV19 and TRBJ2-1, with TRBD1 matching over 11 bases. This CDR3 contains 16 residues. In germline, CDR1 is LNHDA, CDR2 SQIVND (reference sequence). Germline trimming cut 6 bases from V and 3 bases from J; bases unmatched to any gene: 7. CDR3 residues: CASSRSGTGGYNEQFF. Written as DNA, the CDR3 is TGTGCCAGTAGCCGCTCCGGGACAGGGGGCTACAATGAGCAGTTCTTC.

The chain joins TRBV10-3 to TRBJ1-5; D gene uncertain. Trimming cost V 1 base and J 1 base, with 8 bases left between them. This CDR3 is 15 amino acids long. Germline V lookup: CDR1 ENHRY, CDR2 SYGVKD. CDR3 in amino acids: CAISEFLESNQPQHF. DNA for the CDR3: TGTGCCATCAGTGAGTTCTTAGAAAGCAATCAGCCCCAGCATTTT.

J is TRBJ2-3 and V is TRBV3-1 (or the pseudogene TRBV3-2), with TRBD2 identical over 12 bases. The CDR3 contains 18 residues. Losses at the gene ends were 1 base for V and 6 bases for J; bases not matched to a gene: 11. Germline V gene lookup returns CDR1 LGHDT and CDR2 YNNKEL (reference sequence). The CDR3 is CASSQGFGLAGSGDTQYF. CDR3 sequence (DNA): TGTGCCAGCAGCCAAGGGTTTGGACTAGCGGGATCGGGGGATACGCAGTATTTT.

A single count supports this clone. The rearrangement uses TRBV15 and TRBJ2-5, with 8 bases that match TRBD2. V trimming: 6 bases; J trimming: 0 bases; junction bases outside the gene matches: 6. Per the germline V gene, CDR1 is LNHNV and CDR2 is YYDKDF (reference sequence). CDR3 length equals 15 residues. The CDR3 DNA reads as TGTGCCACCAGAACGGGAGGGCCCTACCAAGAGACCCAGTACTTC. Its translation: CATRTGGPYQETQYF.

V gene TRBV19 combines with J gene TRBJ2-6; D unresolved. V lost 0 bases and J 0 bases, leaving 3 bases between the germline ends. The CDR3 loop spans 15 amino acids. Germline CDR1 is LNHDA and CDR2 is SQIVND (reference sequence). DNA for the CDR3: TGTGCCAGTAGTATAGACCACTCTGGGGCCAACGTCCTGACTTTC. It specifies CASSIDHSGANVLTF.

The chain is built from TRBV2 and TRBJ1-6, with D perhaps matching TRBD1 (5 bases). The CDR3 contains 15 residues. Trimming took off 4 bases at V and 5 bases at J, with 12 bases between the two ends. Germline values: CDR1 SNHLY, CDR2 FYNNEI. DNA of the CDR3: TGTGCCAGCAGTGGGGGGGTTTATAATAATTCACCCCTCCACTTT. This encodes CASSGGVYNNSPLHF.

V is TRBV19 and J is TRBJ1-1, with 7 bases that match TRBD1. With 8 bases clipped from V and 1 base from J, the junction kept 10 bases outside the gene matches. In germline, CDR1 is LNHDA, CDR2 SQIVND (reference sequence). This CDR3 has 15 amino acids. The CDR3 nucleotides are TGTGCCAGTGCCTCGCGGGGGGACAGGAACACTGAAGCTTTCTTT. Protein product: CASASRGDRNTEAFF.

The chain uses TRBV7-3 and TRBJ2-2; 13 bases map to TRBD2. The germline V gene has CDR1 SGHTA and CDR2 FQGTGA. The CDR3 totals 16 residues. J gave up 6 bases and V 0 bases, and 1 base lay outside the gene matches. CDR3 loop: CASSLTGLAGAGELFF. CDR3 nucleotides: TGTGCCAGCAGCTTAACCGGACTAGCGGGAGCCGGGGAGCTGTTTTTT.

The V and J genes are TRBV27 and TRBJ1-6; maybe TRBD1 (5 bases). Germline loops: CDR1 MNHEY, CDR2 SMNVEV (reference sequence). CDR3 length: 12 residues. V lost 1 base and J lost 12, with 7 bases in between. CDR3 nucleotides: TGTGCCAGCAGTTTATTTCAGGGACCCCTCCACTTT. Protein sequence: CASSLFQGPLHF.

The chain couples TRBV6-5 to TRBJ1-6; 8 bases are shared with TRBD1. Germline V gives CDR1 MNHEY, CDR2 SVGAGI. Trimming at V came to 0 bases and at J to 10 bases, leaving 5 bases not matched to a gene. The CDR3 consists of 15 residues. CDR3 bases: TGTGCCAGCAGTTACTCTCTACAGGGGGAATCACCCCTCCACTTT. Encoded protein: CASSYSLQGESPLHF.

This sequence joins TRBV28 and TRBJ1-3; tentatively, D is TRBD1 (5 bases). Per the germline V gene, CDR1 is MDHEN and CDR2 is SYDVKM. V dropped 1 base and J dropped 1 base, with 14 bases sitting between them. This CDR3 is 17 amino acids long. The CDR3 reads CASSLFQGLISGNTIYF. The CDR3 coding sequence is TGTGCCAGCAGTTTATTTCAGGGTTTAATTTCTGGAAACACCATATATTTT.

Written as DNA, the CDR3 is TGTGCCAGTAGTAAGCCCGACACAGGGGCCACTGAAGCTTTCTTT. Protein sequence: CASSKPDTGATEAFF. The chain is built from TRBV19 and TRBJ1-1; 7 nucleotides line up with TRBD1. This CDR3 region has 15 residues. Germline-derived CDR1 and CDR2 are LNHDA and SQIVND (reference sequence). With 4 bases clipped from V and 4 bases from J, the junction kept 9 bases outside the gene matches.